These 10 T cell receptor beta chains were all obtained from the same sample, sequenced in a study of CD8+ T cells in alopecia areata. Once RNA had been extracted, it was reverse transcribed into cDNA to act as the sequencing template. Assay: immunoSEQ multiplex PCR; the TCRdb copy retains only in-frame clones and omits some. The repertoire includes under 250,000 clones, 57% of them detected once, and 0.45% sits in the top ten. The source was CD4+ T cells sorted from blood, collected at week 0. The receptors shown here come from a human donor with alopecia areata.

Only a few counts were recorded for this clone. The CDR3 reads CASSLAGNSGNTIYF. The CDR3 DNA is TGTGCCAGCAGCTTAGCAGGGAACTCTGGAAACACCATATATTTT. The chain combines TRBV7-9 with TRBJ1-3; no clear D gene. Trimming removed 0 bases at V and 0 bases at J, with 6 bases between. Germline loops: CDR1 SEHNR, CDR2 FQNEAQ (reference sequence). The CDR3 totals 15 residues.

This clone was seen more than once but under ten times. CDR3 sequence reads: CASAPKGGQGYGYTF. The CDR3 coding sequence is TGTGCCAGTGCCCCGAAAGGCGGCCAGGGGTATGGCTACACCTTC. V is TRBV19 and J is TRBJ1-2, with D perhaps matching TRBD1 (6 bases). The V and J ends lost 8 bases and 5 bases respectively, with 21 bases between them. The CDR3 contains 15 residues. Germline V lookup: CDR1 LNHDA, CDR2 SQIVND (reference sequence).

This chain links TRBV6-5 with TRBJ2-5; possible D gene TRBD2, 6 bases. Germline values: CDR1 MNHEY, CDR2 SVGAGI. V was clipped by 2 bases and J by 4 bases, with 14 bases between them. The CDR3 spans 15 residues. CDR3 sequence: CASSYGGTVSETQYF. The CDR3 DNA sequence: TGTGCCAGCAGTTACGGCGGGACGGTTTCAGAGACCCAGTACTTC.

This clone was recorded once. This chain joins TRBV9 and TRBJ1-5; TRBD1 matches at 7 bases. J was trimmed by 2 bases and V by 4 bases; bases with no gene match: 9. CDR3 length: 16 residues. Germline loops: CDR1 SGDLS, CDR2 YYNGEE. In DNA, the CDR3 is TGTGCCAGCAGCCCCGGGGACAGTCGTGGCAATCAGCCCCAGCATTTT. Amino acid sequence: CASSPGDSRGNQPQHF.

The chain recombines TRBV6-5 with TRBJ1-1; possibly TRBD1 for D (5 bases). The germline V gene encodes CDR1 MNHEY and CDR2 SVGAGI. The V end lost 6 bases, the J end lost 7 bases, and 12 bases lay between the germline ends. The CDR3 length is 12 residues. In nucleotides, the CDR3 is TGTGCCAGCAGAGGGGTAGGTGGTGAAGCTTTCTTT. This codes for CASRGVGGEAFF.

A few counts support this clone. V gene TRBV5-1 combines with J gene TRBJ2-7; D might be TRBD1 (6 bases). Trimming took 2 bases from V and 5 from J, leaving 17 bases between them. The CDR3 extends over 15 amino acids. CDR1 is SGHRS, CDR2 YFSETQ, per germline. CDR3 amino acids: CASSLEWGLGNEQYF. In DNA form, the CDR3 reads TGCGCCAGCAGCTTAGAGTGGGGGCTCGGAAACGAGCAGTACTTC.

The chain is built from TRBV29-1 and TRBJ2-1, with 10 bases aligning to TRBD2. Germline V CDR1 and CDR2: SQVTM, ANQGSEA. The CDR3 loop spans 15 amino acids. Trimming removed 5 bases from V and 4 bases from J; junction bases left unmatched: 8. CDR3 DNA: TGCAGCGTTCGGTTGAGCGGGGGGGCATACAATGAGCAGTTCTTC. Its translation: CSVRLSGGAYNEQFF.

This clone is a singleton in its sample. In nucleotides, the CDR3 is TGTGCCAGCAGTGACTTATCGGAAGATACGCAGTATTTT. It translates to CASSDLSEDTQYF. This chain connects TRBV2 to TRBJ2-3; D remains ambiguous. The CDR3 is made up of 13 amino acids. Germline loops: CDR1 SNHLY, CDR2 FYNNEI. V lost 3 bases to trimming and J lost 5 bases, with 9 bases between them. The variable domain in full, completed from reference TRBV2 and TRBJ2-3, reads EPEVTQTPSHQVTQMGQEVILRCVPISNHLYFYWYRQILGQKVEFLVSFYNNEISEKSEIFDDQFSVERPDGSNFTLKIRSTKLEDSAMYFCASSDLSEDTQYFGPGTRLTVL.

V usage is TRBV6-6 and J usage is TRBJ2-6; D is perhaps TRBD2 (6 bases). There are 16 residues in the CDR3. V lost 5 bases to trimming and J lost 2 bases, with 13 bases between them. Per germline, CDR1 MNHNY and CDR2 SVGAGI (reference sequence). The CDR3 reads CASSPELAPGANVLTF. The CDR3 DNA is TGTGCCAGCAGTCCAGAGCTAGCGCCTGGGGCCAACGTCCTGACTTTC.

The rearrangement joins TRBV4-1 to TRBJ2-3; TRBD2 is a possible D gene (5 bases). Germline V gene sequence: CDR1 MGHRA, CDR2 YSYEKL. CDR3 length: 15 residues. V lost 4 bases to trimming and J lost 3 bases, with 14 bases between them. CDR3 loop: CASSPHGVGTDTQYF. DNA of the CDR3: TGCGCCAGCAGCCCCCACGGGGTGGGGACAGATACGCAGTATTTT.